These 8 T cell receptor beta chains were all obtained from the same sample, sequenced in a study of T cell changes during pregnancy in multiple sclerosis. The assay was immunoSEQ multiplex PCR, and TCRdb's table has in-frame clones only and misses some. The sample contains some 120,000 clones, 80% to 95% of which appear only once. The sequencing used peripheral blood, collected before pregnancy. Every receptor here comes from a female donor with multiple sclerosis, enrolled in a pregnancy study.

The gene calls are TRBV6-1 and TRBJ1-2, with D possibly being TRBD1 (5 bases). Germline V lookup: CDR1 MNHNS, CDR2 SASEGT. V was cut by 6 bases and J by 7 bases, with 9 bases left in between. CDR3 length equals 11 residues. Written as DNA, the CDR3 is TGTGCCAGCAGCTTTCAGGGTGGCTACACCTTC. Its translation is CASSFQGGYTF.

This chain uses TRBV10-3 with TRBJ2-1; a possible D gene is TRBD2 (7 bases). The germline V and J ends were trimmed by 7 bases and 1 base, with 14 bases remaining between them. Germline-derived CDR1 and CDR2 are ENHRY and SYGVKD. The CDR3 is made up of 15 amino acids. CDR3: CAINGGGESYNEQFF. The CDR3 DNA reads TGTGCCATCAATGGAGGGGGGGAATCCTACAATGAGCAGTTCTTC.

DNA of the CDR3: TGTGCCAGCAGCTTAGTGGGGGGGGACGCAGTCTATGGCTACACCTTC. Amino acid sequence: CASSLVGGDAVYGYTF. The rearrangement uses TRBV7-8 and TRBJ1-2, with TRBD1 as a possible D gene (5 bases). V was cut by 1 base and J by 4 bases, with 16 bases left in between. Germline CDR1 SGHVS, CDR2 FQNEAQ. CDR3 length: 16 amino acids.

The genes are TRBV4-1 and TRBJ2-7, with 11 bases fitting TRBD1. In germline, CDR1 is MGHRA, CDR2 YSYEKL. The CDR3 sequence is 17 residues long. V dropped 4 bases and J dropped 4; count of bases not matched to a gene: 12. The CDR3 spells CASSPGGTGGSLYEQYF. In DNA, the CDR3 is TGCGCCAGCAGCCCAGGGGGGACAGGGGGTTCCCTTTACGAGCAGTACTTC.

V usage is TRBV6-1 and J usage is TRBJ1-5; 8 bases match TRBD1. CDR1 is MNHNS and CDR2 is SASEGT in the germline V gene. The CDR3 is made up of 17 amino acids. V lost 3 bases and J lost 2; bases outside the gene matches: 9. The CDR3 coding sequence is TGTGCCAGCAGTGAGGGTGCAGGGGGCAGGGGCAATCAGCCCCAGCATTTT. Its translation: CASSEGAGGRGNQPQHF.

J is TRBJ1-5 and V is TRBV2; no firm D call. The CDR3 has 13 residues. Deletions cut 3 bases from V and 4 bases from J, with 7 bases between. CDR1 SNHLY and CDR2 FYNNEI come from the germline V gene. The CDR3 is CASSDRRNQPQHF. CDR3 DNA sequence: TGTGCCAGCAGTGATCGCAGGAATCAGCCCCAGCATTTT.

The chain carries TRBV6-5 and TRBJ1-1, with 7 bases fitting TRBD1. This CDR3 comprises 14 residues. After removal of 5 bases from V and 8 bases from J, the junction contained 11 bases not matched to a gene. Per germline, CDR1 MNHEY and CDR2 SVGAGI. The CDR3 region is CASSTRQGTGEAFF. The CDR3, as DNA: TGTGCCAGCAGTACCCGACAGGGTACGGGCGAAGCTTTCTTT.

This sequence joins TRBV7-9 and TRBJ2-6; the D is unclear. V lost 2 bases and J 0 bases, leaving 11 bases between the germline ends. The CDR3 runs 17 residues. Per the germline V gene, CDR1 is SEHNR and CDR2 is FQNEAQ (reference sequence). The CDR3, as DNA: TGTGCCAGCAGCTTATTTCACCCCAGCTCTGGGGCCAACGTCCTGACTTTC. It translates to CASSLFHPSSGANVLTF.